This T cell receptor (beta chain) was profiled in a study of blood T cells in healthy people across ages. Germline V gene sequence: CDR1 SQVTM, CDR2 ANQGSEA. The CDR3 loop spans 13 amino acids. The V end lost 4 bases, the J end lost 2 bases, and 10 bases lay between the germline ends. Every donor provided around 9.5 milliliters of peripheral blood. Study-level points and caveats: PBMCs that were unsorted prevented a conclusive naive versus antigen-experienced comparison. Versus aged donors, long-lived donors had higher diversity and more naive CD4+ cells.

This clonotype has at least ten counts. Its antigen is still unknown. It was with a sample-barcoded 5' primer and a J-beta primer mix that a second PCR of roughly 7 to 12 cycles was run. Each of the cDNA molecules was tagged by a template-switch adaptor with 12 random nucleotides. TCRdb called the 5' RACE reads again in MiXCR, with one record for every CDR3 protein. The sample has about 1.6 million distinct CDR3 sequences, about 35% seen once. This TCR derives from a woman in her twenties or thirties in good health. V and J are TRBV29-1 and TRBJ2-3, with D possibly TRBD2 on 6 matching bases. The sample consisted of blood. The CDR3 coding sequence is TGCAGCGTTGCGGGAGAAAACACAGATACGCAGTATTTT. Its translation: CSVAGENTDTQYF.